This TCR beta chain is from a study of cytomegalovirus exposure and HLA in healthy donors. Study observations and caveats: Equally common other TCR beta chains were less clonally expanded than HLA-associated ones, a later analysis found. Some V segments, TRBV6-2 and TRBV6-3 among them, were indistinguishable and were therefore excluded. It was 160 or so TCR beta chains that were listed as cytomegalovirus-associated.

Per the germline V gene, CDR1 is MNHEY and CDR2 is SMNVEV (reference sequence). The CDR3 has 14 residues. With 5 bases clipped from V and 3 bases from J, the junction kept 4 bases outside the gene matches. Comments on this clone: Antigen unknown.

The PCR employed 60 Vbeta primers together with 13 Jbeta primers. The method was immunoSEQ multiplex PCR; TCRdb's version includes in-frame clones alone and lacks a portion of them. The sample lists about 200,000 clones, 80% to 85% seen once, with about 2.6% in the top ten. This chain connects TRBV27 to TRBJ1-5; TRBD1 matches at 7 bases. This TCR was sampled from a woman aged 35 to 49 in good health and CMV-seronegative. The sample consisted of PBMCs. Here the CDR3 DNA reads TGTGCCAGCAGTCGACAGGGCCTCAATCAGCCCCAGCATTTT. This sequence encodes CASSRQGLNQPQHF.